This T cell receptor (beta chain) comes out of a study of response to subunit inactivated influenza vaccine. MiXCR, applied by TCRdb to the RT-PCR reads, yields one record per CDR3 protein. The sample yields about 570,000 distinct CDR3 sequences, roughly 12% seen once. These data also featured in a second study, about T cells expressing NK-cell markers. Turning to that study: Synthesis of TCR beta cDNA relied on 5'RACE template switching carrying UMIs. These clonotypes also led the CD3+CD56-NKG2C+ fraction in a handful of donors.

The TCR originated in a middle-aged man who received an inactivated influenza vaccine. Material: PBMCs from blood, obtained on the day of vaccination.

The CDR3 here is CASARLGGFSGNTIYF. DNA for the CDR3: TGTGCCAGCGCACGTTTAGGGGGATTCTCTGGAAACACCATATATTTT. The chain carries TRBV27 and TRBJ1-3, with D possibly matching TRBD1 (6 bases). Germline V gene sequence: CDR1 MNHEY, CDR2 SMNVEV (reference sequence). The V end lost 8 bases, the J end lost 0 bases, and 17 bases lay between the germline ends. This CDR3 spans 16 amino acids.